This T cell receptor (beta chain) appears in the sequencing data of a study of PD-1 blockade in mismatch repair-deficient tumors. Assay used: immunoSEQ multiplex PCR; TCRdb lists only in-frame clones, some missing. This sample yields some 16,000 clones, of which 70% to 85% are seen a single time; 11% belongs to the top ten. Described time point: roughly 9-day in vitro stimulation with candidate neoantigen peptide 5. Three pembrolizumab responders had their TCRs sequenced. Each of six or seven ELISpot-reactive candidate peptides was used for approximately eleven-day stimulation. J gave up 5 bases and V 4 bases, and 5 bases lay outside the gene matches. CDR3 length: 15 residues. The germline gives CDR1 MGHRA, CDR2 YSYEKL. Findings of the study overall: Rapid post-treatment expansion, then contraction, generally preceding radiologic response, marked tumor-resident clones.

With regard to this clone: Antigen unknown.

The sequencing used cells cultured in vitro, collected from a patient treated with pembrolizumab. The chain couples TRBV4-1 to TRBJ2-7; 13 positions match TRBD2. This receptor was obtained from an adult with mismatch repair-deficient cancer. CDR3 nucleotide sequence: TGCGCCAGCAGCCCGACTAGCGGGAGGCCCCACGAGCAGTACTTC. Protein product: CASSPTSGRPHEQYF.